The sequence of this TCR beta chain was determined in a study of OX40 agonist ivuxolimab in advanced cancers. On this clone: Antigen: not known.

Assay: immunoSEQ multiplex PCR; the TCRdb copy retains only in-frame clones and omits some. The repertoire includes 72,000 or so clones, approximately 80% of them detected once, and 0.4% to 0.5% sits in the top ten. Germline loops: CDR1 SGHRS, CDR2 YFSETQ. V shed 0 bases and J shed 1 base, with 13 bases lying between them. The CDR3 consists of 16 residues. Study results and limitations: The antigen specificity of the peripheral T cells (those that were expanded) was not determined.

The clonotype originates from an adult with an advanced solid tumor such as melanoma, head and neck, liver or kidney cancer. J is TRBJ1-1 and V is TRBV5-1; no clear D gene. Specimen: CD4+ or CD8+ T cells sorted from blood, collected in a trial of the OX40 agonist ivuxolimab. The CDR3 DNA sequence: TGCGCCAGCAGCTTGGGGTCTGCCCCGTCGAACACTGAAGCTTTCTTT. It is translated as CASSLGSAPSNTEAFF.